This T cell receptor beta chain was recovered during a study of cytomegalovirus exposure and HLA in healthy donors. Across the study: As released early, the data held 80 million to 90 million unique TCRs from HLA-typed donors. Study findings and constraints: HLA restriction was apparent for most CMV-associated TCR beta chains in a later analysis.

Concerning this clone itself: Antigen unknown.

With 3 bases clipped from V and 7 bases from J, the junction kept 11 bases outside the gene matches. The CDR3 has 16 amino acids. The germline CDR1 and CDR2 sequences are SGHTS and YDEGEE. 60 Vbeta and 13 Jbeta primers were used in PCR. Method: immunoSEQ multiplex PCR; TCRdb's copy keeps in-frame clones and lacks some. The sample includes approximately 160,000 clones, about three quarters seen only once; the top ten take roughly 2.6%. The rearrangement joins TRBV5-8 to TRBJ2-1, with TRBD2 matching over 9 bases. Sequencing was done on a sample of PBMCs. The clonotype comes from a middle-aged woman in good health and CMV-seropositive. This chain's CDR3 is CASSSRRREGANEQFF. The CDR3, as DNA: TGTGCCAGCAGCTCTCGGAGGCGGGAGGGAGCAAATGAGCAGTTCTTC.